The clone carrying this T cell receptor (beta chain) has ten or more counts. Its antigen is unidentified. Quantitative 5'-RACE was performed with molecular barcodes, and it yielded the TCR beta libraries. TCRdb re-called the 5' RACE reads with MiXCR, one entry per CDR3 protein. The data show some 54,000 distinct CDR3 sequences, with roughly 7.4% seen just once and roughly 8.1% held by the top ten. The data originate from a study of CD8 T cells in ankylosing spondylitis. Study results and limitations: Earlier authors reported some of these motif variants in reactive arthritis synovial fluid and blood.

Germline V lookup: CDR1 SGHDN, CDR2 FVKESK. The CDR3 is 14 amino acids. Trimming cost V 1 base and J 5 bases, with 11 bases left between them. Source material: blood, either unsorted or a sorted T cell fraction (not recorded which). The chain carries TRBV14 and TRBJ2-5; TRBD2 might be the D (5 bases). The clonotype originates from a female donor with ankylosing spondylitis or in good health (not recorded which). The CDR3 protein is CASSQGGQRETQYF. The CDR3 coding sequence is TGTGCCAGCAGCCAAGGAGGGCAGCGGGAGACCCAGTACTTC.